This T cell receptor (beta chain) is from a study of T cells in Graves' hyperthyroidism and ophthalmopathy. The sample holds a few counts of this clonotype. What it binds is unknown. Study-level results: The model foresaw ophthalmopathy a median roughly 6 months prior to onset.

Graves' hyperthyroidism showing no ophthalmopathy progression within 18 months was considered stable. Clinicians diagnosed patients from clinical symptoms, serum thyroxine and TRAb, thyroid ultrasound and orbital computed tomography. The PBMCs had their origin in 7.5 to 10 ml of fresh peripheral blood. TCR beta CDR3 regions were amplified from RNA transcripts. First-round RT-PCR targeting the TCR CDR3 was performed with the HTBI primer set. TCRdb redid the calling of the multiplex PCR reads with MiXCR, one entry per CDR3 protein. This table holds 340,000 or so distinct CDR3 sequences, around a sixth found once. CDR1 SEHNR and CDR2 FQNEAQ come from the germline V gene (reference sequence). The CDR3 has 14 residues. Trimming took 5 bases from V and 9 from J, leaving 17 bases between them.

The clonotype originates from a woman in her 50s with Graves' hyperthyroidism. This sequence joins TRBV7-9 and TRBJ2-4; D might be TRBD1 (6 bases). The sequencing input was blood. The CDR3 is CASSPNRDPIIQYF. DNA of the CDR3: TGTGCCAGCAGCCCAAACAGGGATCCAATCATTCAGTACTTC.